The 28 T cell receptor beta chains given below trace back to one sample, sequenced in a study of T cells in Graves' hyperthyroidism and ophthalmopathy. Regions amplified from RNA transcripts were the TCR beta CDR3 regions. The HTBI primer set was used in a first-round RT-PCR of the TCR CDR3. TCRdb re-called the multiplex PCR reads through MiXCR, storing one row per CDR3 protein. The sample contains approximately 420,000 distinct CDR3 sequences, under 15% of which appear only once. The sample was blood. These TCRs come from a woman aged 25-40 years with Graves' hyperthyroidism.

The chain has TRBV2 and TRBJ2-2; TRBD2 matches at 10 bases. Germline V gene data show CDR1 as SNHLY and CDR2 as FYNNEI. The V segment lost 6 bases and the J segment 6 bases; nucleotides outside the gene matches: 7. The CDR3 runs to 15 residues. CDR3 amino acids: CASRLAGVVAGELFF. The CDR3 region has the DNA TGTGCCAGCAGGCTAGCGGGAGTCGTGGCCGGGGAGCTGTTTTTT.

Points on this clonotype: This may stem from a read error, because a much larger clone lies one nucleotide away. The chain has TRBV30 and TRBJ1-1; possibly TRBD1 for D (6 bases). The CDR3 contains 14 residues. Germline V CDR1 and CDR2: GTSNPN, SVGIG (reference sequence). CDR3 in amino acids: CAWSEGVTNTGAFF. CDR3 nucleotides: TGTGCCTGGAGCGAGGGGGTCACGAACACTGGAGCTTTCTTT.

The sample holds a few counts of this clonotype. CDR3 loop: CASSWSGNTGELFF. CDR3 in DNA: TGTGCCAGCTCGTGGTCAGGAAACACCGGGGAGCTGTTTTTT. The V call is TRBV25-1, the J call TRBJ2-2, with no clear D. Germline CDR1 and CDR2: MGHDK and SYGVNS. The CDR3 is 14 residues long. Trimming took 8 bases from V and 2 from J, leaving 12 bases between them.

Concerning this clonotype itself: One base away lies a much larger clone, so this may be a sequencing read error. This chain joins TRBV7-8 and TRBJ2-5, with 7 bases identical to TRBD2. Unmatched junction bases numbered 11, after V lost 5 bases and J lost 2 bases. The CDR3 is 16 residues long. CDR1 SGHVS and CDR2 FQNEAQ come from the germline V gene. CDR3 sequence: CASSRGRVPEQETQYF. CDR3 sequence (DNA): TGTGCCAGCAGCCGAGGGAGGGTACCGGAGCAAGAGACCCAGTACTTC.

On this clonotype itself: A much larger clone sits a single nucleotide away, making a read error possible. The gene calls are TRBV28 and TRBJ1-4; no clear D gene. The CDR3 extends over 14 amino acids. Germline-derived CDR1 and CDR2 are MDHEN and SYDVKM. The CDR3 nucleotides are TGTGCCAACAGTTTCCGCCTAACTAATGAAAAACTGTTTTTT. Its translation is CANSFRLTNEKLFF.

The CDR3 DNA reads as TGTGCCAGCAGCCCGCAGATGTCGGCTAACTATGGCTACACCTTC. Its translation is CASSPQMSANYGYTF. The chain joins TRBV7-2 to TRBJ1-2, with D unresolved. Trimming removed 5 bases at V and 0 bases at J, with 13 bases between. Germline lookup yields CDR1 SGHTA and CDR2 FQGNSA. CDR3 length equals 15 residues.

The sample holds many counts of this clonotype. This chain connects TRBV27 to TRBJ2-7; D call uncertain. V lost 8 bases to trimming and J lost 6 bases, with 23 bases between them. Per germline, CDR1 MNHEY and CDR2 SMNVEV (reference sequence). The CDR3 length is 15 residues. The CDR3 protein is CASRYRVFPAAEQYF. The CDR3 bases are TGTGCCAGCCGCTATCGGGTCTTCCCAGCTGCCGAGCAGTACTTC.

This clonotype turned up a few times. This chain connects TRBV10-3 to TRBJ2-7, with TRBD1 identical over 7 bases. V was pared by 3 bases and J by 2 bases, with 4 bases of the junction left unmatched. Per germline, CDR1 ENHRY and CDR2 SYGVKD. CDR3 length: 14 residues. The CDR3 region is CAISEQGTPYEQYF. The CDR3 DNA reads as TGTGCCATCAGTGAACAGGGGACCCCCTACGAGCAGTACTTC.

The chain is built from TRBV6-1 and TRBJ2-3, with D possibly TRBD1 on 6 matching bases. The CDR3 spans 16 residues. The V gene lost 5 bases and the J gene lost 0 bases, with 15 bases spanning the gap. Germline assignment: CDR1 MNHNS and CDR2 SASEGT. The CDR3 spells CASSPRTVSSTDTQYF. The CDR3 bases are TGTGCCAGCAGTCCGCGGACAGTCTCTAGCACAGATACGCAGTATTTT.

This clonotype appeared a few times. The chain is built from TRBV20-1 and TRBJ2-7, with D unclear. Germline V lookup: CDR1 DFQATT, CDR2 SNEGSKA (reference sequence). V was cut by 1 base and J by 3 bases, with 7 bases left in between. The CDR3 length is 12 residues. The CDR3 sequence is CSARVVGYEQYF. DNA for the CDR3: TGCAGTGCTAGAGTGGTGGGCTACGAGCAGTACTTC.

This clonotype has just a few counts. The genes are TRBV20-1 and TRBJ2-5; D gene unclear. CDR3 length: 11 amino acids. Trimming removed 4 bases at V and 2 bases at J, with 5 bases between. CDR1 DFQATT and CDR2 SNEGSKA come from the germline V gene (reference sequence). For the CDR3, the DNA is TGCAGTGCTACTATGCAAGAGACCCAGTACTTC. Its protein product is CSATMQETQYF.

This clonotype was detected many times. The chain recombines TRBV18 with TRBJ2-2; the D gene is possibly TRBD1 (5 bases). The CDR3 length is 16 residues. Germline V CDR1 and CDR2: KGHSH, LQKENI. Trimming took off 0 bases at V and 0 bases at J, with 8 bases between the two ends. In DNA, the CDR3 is TGTGCCAGCTCACCACCTGACAGCGCGAACACCGGGGAGCTGTTTTTT. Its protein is CASSPPDSANTGELFF. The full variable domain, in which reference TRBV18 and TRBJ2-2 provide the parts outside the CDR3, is NAGVMQNPRHLVRRRGQEARLRCSPMKGHSHVYWYRQLPEEGLKFMVYLQKENIIDESGMPKERFSAEFPKEGPSILRIQQVVRGDSAAYFCASSPPDSANTGELFFGEGSRLTVL.

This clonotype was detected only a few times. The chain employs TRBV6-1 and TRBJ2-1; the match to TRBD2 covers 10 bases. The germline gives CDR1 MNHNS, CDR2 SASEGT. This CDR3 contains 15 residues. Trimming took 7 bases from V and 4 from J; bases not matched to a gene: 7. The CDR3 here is CASNTGTSVYNEQFF. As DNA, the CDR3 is TGTGCCAGCAATACCGGGACTAGCGTGTACAATGAGCAGTTCTTC.

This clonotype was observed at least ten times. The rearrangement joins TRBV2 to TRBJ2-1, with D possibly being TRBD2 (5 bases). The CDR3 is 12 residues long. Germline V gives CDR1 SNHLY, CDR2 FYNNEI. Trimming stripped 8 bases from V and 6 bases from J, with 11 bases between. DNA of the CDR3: TGTGCCAGCTCCGAGGACTCCAATGAGCAGTTCTTC. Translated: CASSEDSNEQFF.

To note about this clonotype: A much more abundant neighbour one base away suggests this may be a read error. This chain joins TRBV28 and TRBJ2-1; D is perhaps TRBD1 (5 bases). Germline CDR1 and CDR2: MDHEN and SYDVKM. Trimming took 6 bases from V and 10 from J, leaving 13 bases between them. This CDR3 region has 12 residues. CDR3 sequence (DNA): TGTGCCAGCAGCGAACAGGTGAACGAGCAGTTCTTC. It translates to CASSEQVNEQFF. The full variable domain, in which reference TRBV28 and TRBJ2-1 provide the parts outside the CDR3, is DVKVTQSSRYLVKRTGEKVFLECVQDMDHENMFWYRQDPGLGLRLIYFSYDVKMKEKGDIPEGYSVSREKKERFSLILESASTNQTSMYLCASSEQVNEQFFGPGTRLTVL.

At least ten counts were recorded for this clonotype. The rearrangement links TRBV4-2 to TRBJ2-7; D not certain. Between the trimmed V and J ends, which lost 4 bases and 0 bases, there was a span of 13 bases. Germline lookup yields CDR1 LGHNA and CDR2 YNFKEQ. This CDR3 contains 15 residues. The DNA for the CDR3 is TGTGCCAGCAGCCCTTTGGCGGACCCCTCCTACGAGCAGTACTTC. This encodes CASSPLADPSYEQYF.

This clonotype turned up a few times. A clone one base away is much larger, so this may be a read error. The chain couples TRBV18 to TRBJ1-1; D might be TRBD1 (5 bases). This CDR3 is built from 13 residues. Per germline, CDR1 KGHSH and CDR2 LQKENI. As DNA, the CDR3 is TGTGCCAGCTCACCCGACATGGGGACTGAAGATTTCTTT. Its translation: CASSPDMGTEDFF.

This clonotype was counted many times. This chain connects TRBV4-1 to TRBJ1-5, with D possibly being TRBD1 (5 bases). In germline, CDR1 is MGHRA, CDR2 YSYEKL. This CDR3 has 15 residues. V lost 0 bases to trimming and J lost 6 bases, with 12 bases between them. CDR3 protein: CASSQDPVGRQPQHF. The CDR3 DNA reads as TGCGCCAGCAGCCAAGATCCTGTGGGACGTCAGCCCCAGCATTTT.

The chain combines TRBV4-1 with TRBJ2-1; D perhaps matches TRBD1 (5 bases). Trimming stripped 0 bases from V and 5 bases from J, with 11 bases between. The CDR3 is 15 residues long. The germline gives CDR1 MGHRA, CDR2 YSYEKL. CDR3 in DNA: TGCGCCAGCAGCCAAGAGGGTTGGGGCAACAATGAGCAGTTCTTC. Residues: CASSQEGWGNNEQFF.

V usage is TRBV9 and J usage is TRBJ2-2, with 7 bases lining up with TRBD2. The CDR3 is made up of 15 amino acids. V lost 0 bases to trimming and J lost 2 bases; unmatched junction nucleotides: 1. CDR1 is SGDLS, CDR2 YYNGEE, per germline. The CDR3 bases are TGTGCCAGCAGCGTAGCGGGGGGAAACACCGGGGAGCTGTTTTTT. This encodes CASSVAGGNTGELFF.

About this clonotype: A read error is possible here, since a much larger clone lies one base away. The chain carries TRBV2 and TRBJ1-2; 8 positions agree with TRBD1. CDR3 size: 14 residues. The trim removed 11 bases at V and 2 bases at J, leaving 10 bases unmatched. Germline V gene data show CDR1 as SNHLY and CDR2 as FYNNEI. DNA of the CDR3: TGTGCCGGCAAGATAGACAGGGGAAACTATGGCTACACCTTC. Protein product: CAGKIDRGNYGYTF. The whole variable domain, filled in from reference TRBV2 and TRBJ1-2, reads EPEVTQTPSHQVTQMGQEVILRCVPISNHLYFYWYRQILGQKVEFLVSFYNNEISEKSEIFDDQFSVERPDGSNFTLKIRSTKLEDSAMYFCAGKIDRGNYGYTFGSGTRLTVV.

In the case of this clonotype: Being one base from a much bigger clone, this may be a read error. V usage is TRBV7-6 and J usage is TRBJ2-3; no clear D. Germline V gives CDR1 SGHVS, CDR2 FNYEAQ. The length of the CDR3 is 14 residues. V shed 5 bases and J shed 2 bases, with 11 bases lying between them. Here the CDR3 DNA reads TGTGCCAGCAGCCCAGACCACAACACAGATACGCAGTATTTT. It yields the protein CASSPDHNTDTQYF.

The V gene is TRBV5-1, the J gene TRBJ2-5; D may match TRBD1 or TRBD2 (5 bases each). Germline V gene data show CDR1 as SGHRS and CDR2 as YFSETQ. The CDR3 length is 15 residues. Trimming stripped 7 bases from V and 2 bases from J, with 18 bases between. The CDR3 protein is CASGDKGRWQETQYF. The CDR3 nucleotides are TGCGCCAGCGGAGATAAGGGACGGTGGCAAGAGACCCAGTACTTC.

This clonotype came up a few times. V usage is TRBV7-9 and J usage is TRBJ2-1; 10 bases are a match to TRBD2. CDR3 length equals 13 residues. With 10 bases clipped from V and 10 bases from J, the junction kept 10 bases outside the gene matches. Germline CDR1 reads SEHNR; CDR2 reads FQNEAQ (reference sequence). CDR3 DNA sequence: TGTGCCACCCAGCGGGAGGGCCGTGGAGAGCAGTTCTTC. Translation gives CATQREGRGEQFF.

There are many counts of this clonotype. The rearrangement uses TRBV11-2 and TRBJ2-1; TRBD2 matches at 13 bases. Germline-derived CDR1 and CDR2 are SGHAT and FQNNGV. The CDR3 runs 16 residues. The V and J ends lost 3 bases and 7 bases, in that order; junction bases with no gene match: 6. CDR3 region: CASSFGLAGVGNEQFF. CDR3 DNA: TGTGCCAGCAGCTTCGGACTAGCGGGAGTGGGTAATGAGCAGTTCTTC.

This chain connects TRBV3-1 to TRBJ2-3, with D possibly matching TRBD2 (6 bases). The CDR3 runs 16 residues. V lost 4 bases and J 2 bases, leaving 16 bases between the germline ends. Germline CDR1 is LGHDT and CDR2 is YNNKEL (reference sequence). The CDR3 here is CASSPYLASDTDTQYF. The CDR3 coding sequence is TGTGCCAGCAGCCCGTACTTGGCTAGCGACACAGATACGCAGTATTTT.

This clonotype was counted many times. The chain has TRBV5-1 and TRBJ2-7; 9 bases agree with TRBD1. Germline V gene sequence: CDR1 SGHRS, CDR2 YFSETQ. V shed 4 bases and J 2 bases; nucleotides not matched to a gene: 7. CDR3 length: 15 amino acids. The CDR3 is CASSAGQGGTYEQYF. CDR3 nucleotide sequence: TGCGCCAGCAGCGCGGGACAGGGCGGAACCTACGAGCAGTACTTC.

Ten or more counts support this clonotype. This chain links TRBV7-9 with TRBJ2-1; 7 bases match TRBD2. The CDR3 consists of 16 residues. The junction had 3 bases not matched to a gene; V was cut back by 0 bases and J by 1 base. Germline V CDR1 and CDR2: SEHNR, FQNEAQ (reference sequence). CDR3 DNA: TGTGCCAGCAGCTTAGCTTCGGGAGGATCCTACAATGAGCAGTTCTTC. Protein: CASSLASGGSYNEQFF.